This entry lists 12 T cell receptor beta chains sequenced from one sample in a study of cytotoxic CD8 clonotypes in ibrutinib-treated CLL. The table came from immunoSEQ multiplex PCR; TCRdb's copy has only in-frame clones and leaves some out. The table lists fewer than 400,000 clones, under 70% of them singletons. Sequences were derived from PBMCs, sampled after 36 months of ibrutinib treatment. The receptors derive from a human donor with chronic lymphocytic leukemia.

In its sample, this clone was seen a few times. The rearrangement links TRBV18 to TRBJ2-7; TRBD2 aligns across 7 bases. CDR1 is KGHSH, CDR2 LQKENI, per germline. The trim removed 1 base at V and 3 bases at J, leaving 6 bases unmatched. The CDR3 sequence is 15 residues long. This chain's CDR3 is CASSPLGLEIYEQYF. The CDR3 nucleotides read TGTGCCAGCTCACCACTCGGACTAGAGATCTACGAGCAGTACTTC.

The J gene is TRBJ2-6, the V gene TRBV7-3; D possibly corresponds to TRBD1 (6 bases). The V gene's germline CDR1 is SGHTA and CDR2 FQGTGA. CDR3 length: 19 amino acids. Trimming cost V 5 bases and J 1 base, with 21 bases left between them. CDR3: CASSLRATGWGSGANVLTF. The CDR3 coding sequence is TGTGCCAGCAGCCTCCGGGCTACAGGGTGGGGTTCTGGGGCCAACGTCCTGACTTTC.

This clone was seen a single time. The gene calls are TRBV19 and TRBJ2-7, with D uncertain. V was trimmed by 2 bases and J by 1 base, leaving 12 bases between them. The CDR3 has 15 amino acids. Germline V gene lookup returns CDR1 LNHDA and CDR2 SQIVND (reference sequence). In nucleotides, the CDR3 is TGTGCCAGTAGTATAATACAAGGACGGTCCTACGAGCAGTACTTC. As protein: CASSIIQGRSYEQYF.

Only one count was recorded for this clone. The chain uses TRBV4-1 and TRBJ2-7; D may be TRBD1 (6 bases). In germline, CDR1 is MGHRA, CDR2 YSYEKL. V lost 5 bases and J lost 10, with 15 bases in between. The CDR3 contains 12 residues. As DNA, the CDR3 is TGCGCCAGCAGCAAAGCACAGGGCCACCAGTACTTC. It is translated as CASSKAQGHQYF.

The CDR3 DNA reads as TGTGCCACGGGGCGCCCCAATCAGCCCCAGCATTTT. Encoded protein: CATGRPNQPQHF. J is TRBJ1-5 and V is TRBV28; the D gene is possibly TRBD1 (5 bases). Germline V CDR1 and CDR2: MDHEN, SYDVKM. V was pared by 10 bases and J by 3 bases, with 10 bases between. This CDR3 is built from 12 residues. The variable domain in full, completed from reference TRBV28 and TRBJ1-5, reads DVKVTQSSRYLVKRTGEKVFLECVQDMDHENMFWYRQDPGLGLRLIYFSYDVKMKEKGDIPEGYSVSREKKERFSLILESASTNQTSMYLCATGRPNQPQHFGDGTRLSIL.

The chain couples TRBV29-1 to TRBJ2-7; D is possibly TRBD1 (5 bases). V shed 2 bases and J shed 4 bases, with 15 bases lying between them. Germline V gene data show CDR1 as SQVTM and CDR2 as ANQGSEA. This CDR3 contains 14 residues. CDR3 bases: TGCAGCGTTGAACAAGACAGTACAGGTTACGAGCAGTACTTC. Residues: CSVEQDSTGYEQYF.

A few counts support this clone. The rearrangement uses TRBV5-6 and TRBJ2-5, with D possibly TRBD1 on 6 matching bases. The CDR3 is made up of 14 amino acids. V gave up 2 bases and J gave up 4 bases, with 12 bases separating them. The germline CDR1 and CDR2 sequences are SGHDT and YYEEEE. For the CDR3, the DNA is TGTGCCAGCAGCTTACCAGGGGTTACAGAGACCCAGTACTTC. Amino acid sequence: CASSLPGVTETQYF.

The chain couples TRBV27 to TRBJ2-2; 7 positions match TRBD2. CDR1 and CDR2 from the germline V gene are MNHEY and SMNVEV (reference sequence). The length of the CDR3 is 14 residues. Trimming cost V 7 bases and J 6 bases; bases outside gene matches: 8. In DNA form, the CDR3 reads TGTGCCAGCAAGGTATTCGGACTAGCCGGGGAGCTGTTTTTT. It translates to CASKVFGLAGELFF.

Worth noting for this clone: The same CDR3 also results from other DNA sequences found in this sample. CDR3: CASSLGETQYF. The CDR3 DNA reads as TGTGCCAGCTCCCTTGGAGAGACCCAGTACTTC. The V and J genes are TRBV6-5 and TRBJ2-5; D gene unclear. The CDR3 is made up of 11 amino acids. Germline V gives CDR1 MNHEY, CDR2 SVGAGI. The V and J ends lost 8 bases and 4 bases respectively, with 8 bases between them.

CDR3 nucleotides: TGTGCCAGCAAGCCCCCTCTCACTGGAAACACCATATATTTT. It specifies CASKPPLTGNTIYF. This sequence joins TRBV28 and TRBJ1-3; D unresolved. From germline, CDR1 is MDHEN and CDR2 SYDVKM. Trimming left V 7 bases short and J 2 bases short, with 12 bases between. The length of the CDR3 is 14 residues. Combining the CDR3 with reference TRBV28 and TRBJ1-3 gives the whole variable domain DVKVTQSSRYLVKRTGEKVFLECVQDMDHENMFWYRQDPGLGLRLIYFSYDVKMKEKGDIPEGYSVSREKKERFSLILESASTNQTSMYLCASKPPLTGNTIYFGEGSWLTVV.

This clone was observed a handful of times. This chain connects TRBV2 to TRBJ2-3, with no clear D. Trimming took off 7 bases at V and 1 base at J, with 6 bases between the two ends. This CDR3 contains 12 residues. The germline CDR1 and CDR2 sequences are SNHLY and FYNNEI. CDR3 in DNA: TGTGCCAGCAATCTCGGCACAGATACGCAGTATTTT. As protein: CASNLGTDTQYF.

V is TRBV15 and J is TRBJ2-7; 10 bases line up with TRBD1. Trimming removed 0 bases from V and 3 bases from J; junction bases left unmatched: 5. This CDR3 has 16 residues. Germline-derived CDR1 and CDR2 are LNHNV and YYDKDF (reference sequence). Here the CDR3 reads CATSRDHGTGVYEQYF. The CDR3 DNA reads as TGTGCCACCAGCAGAGATCACGGGACAGGGGTCTACGAGCAGTACTTC.